This T cell receptor beta chain was sequenced in a study of CD8 T cells in ankylosing spondylitis. Study results and caveats: What appeared characteristic of ankylosing spondylitis blood was a TCR beta motif of eight or nine highly homologous variants. As for the disease-linked clones, they showed a CD8+ phenotype and occurred at relatively low frequencies in peripheral blood. Disease-linked clones were reportedly significantly enriched in matched ankylosing spondylitis synovial fluid. Certain motif variants had earlier appeared in reactive arthritis synovial fluid and blood.

Each TCR beta library was made by quantitative 5'-RACE that incorporated molecular barcodes. TCRdb ran MiXCR on the 5' RACE reads and lists one entry per CDR3 protein. The profile covers about 220,000 distinct CDR3 sequences, with 7% to 8% appearing a single time and 14% taken by the ten largest. As to this clonotype: The antigen remains unidentified.

The CDR3 runs 16 residues. The V and J ends lost 0 bases and 3 bases respectively, with 15 bases between them. Germline V gives CDR1 MNHEY, CDR2 SVGAGI. This chain joins TRBV6-5 and TRBJ2-7; D might be TRBD1 or TRBD2, each matching 5 bases. The TCR sequence derives from a male donor with ankylosing spondylitis. Sequenced input: blood, either unsorted or a sorted T cell fraction (not recorded which). CDR3: CASSYSTGGRVYEQYF. As DNA, the CDR3 is TGTGCCAGCAGTTACTCCACTGGGGGTAGGGTCTACGAGCAGTACTTC.